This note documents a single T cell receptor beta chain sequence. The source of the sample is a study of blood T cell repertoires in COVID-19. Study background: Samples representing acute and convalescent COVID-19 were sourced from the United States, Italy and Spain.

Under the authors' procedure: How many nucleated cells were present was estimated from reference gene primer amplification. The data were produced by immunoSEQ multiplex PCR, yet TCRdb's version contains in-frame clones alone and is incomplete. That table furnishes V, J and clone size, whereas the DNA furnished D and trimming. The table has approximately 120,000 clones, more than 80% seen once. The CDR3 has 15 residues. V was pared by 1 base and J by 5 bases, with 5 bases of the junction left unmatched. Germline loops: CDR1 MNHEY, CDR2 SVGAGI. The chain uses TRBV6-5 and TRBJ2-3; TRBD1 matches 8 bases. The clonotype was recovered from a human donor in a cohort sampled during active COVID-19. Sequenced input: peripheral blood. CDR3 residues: CASSYFGTGLDTQYF. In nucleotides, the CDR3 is TGTGCCAGCAGTTACTTTGGGACAGGCCTAGATACGCAGTATTTT.